These T cell receptor beta chains were read from a single sample in a study of control samples from healthy donors and cancer patients. The data were produced by immunoSEQ multiplex PCR, yet TCRdb's version contains in-frame clones alone and is incomplete. Found here are around 100,000 clones, roughly 91% of them singletons; the top ten hold about 18%. The sequencing sample was made of PBMCs. The origin of the receptors is a man aged 60 to 69 with lung cancer. CDR3s include the opening cysteine and the closing phenylalanine or tryptophan. A D gene is named only where the DNA matches it firmly. Expanded clones get a size class; other rows say once, few or many, or leave the size out.

.	TRBV5-1	.	TRBJ2-3	TGCGCCAGCAGCCTTGGGACTGGCACAGATACGCAGTATTTT	CASSLGTGTDTQYF
.	TRBV3-1/TRBV3-2	.	TRBJ1-2	TGTGCCAGCAGCGACGGGACCTATGGCTACACCTTC	CASSDGTYGYTF
TRBD1	TRBV12-5	.	TRBJ1-3	TGTGCTAGTGGTTTGGTACCGGAGGGGACAGAATATTTT	CASGLVPEGTEYF
.	TRBV15	.	TRBJ2-1	TGTGCCACCAGCGGCCTGTCCCTGCAGTTCTTC	CATSGLSLQFF
TRBD1	TRBV9	.	TRBJ2-7	TGTGCCAGCAGCGTCACAGGGGGTAGCTCCTACGAGCAGTACTTC	CASSVTGGSSYEQYF
.	TRBV4-1	once	TRBJ1-4	TGCGCCAGCAGCCAAGTCCGGGGCGAAAAACTGTTTTTT	CASSQVRGEKLFF
TRBD1	TRBV10-2	.	TRBJ1-2	TGCGCCAGCAGTGACTACAGGGGGTCGGCGGGCTACACCTTC	CASSDYRGSAGYTF
.	TRBV9	.	TRBJ2-3	TGTGCCAGCAGCGTAGCTAGGTCCTCTAGCACAGATACGCAGTATTTT	CASSVARSSSTDTQYF
TRBD1	TRBV30	.	TRBJ1-3	TGTGCCTGGACTCGGCAGGGGGGATGGGCTGGAAACACCATATATTTT	CAWTRQGGWAGNTIYF
.	TRBV7-6	.	TRBJ2-1	TGTGCCAGCAGCTTACAAGGGTACAATGAGCAGTTCTTC	CASSLQGYNEQFF
TRBD1	TRBV5-1	.	TRBJ1-1	TGCGCCAGCAGCCCTGAACGACAGGGCCGGAGGAACACTGAAGCTTTCTTT	CASSPERQGRRNTEAFF
.	TRBV18	.	TRBJ1-4	TGTGCCAGCTCACCAACAGCAACTAATGAAAAACTGTTTTTT	CASSPTATNEKLFF
TRBD1	TRBV7-9	.	TRBJ1-2	TGTGCCAGCAGCTTAGGAGACAGGGGGTTCTATGGCTACACCTTC	CASSLGDRGFYGYTF
TRBD1	TRBV10-2	.	TRBJ1-2	TGCGCCAGCGCACCCGGGACAGGATTAACCGGCTACACCTTC	CASAPGTGLTGYTF
TRBD1	TRBV7-9	.	TRBJ1-4	TGTGCCAGTGGGGGGACAGTTGCAACTAATGAAAAACTGTTTTTT	CASGGTVATNEKLFF
TRBD1	TRBV5-1	.	TRBJ1-5	TGCGCCAGCAGCTGGGGGGACAGTCGCAATCAGCCCCAGCATTTT	CASSWGDSRNQPQHF